This T cell receptor beta chain was found in a study of T cell repertoires in MIS-A myocarditis. Some clones are missing from TCRdb's copy, which holds only in-frame ones; the method was immunoSEQ multiplex PCR. The sample carries 5,000 to 7,500 clones, 65% to 85% recorded once. The CDR3 runs 14 residues. V lost 0 bases and J 1 base, leaving 5 bases between the germline ends. CDR1 LGHNA and CDR2 YNFKEQ come from the germline V gene. The sample was interventricular septum heart tissue obtained at autopsy. This sequence was found in a man aged 18-30 years with fulminant myocarditis from multisystem inflammatory syndrome in adults (MIS-A) after COVID-19. This sequence joins TRBV4-2 and TRBJ2-3; D ambiguous. CDR3 residues: CASSQDQGTDTQYF. The CDR3 coding sequence is TGTGCCAGCAGCCAAGATCAGGGCACAGATACGCAGTATTTT.